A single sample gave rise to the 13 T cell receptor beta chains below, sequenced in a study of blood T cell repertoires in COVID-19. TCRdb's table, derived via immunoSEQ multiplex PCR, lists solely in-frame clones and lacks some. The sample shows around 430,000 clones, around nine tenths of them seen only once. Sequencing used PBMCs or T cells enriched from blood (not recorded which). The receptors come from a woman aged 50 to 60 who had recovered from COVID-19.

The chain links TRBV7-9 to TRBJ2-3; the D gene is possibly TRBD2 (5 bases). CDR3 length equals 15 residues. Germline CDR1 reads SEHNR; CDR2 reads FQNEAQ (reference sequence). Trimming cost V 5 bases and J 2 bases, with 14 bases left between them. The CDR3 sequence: CASSPGGEYTDTQYF. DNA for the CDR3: TGTGCCAGCAGCCCCGGAGGCGAATACACAGATACGCAGTATTTT.

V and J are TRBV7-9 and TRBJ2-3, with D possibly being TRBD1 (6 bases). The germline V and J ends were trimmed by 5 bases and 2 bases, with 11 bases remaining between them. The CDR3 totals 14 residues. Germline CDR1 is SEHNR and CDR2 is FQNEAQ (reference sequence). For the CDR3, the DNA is TGTGCCAGCAGCCCCAGGGGATACACAGATACGCAGTATTTT. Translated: CASSPRGYTDTQYF.

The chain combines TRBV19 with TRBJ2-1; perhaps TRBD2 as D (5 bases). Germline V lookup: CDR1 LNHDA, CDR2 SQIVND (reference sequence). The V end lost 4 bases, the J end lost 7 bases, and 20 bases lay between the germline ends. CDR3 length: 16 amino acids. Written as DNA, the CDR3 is TGTGCCAGTAGTAGTCCGGGAACCCATAGTGGAAATGAGCAGTTCTTC. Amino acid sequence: CASSSPGTHSGNEQFF.

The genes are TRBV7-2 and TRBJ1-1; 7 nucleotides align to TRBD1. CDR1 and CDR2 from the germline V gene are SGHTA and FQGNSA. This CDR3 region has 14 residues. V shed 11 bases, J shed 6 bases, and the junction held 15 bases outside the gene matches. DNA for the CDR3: TGTGCCGAGCTAGCGCATACAGGGGCCCCTGAAGCTTTCTTT. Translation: CAELAHTGAPEAFF.

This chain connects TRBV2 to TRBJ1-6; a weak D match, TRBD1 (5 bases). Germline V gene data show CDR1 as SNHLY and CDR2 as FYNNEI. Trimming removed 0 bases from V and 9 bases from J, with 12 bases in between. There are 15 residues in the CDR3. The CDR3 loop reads CASSEALGGSSPLHF. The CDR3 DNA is TGTGCCAGCAGTGAAGCCCTGGGGGGGTCTTCACCCCTCCACTTT.

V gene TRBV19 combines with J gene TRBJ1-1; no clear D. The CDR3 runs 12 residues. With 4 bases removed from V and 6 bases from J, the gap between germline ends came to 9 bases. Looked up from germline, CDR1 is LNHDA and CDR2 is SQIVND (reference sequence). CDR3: CASSTRDSEAFF. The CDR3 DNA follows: TGTGCCAGTAGTACCAGAGACTCTGAAGCTTTCTTT.

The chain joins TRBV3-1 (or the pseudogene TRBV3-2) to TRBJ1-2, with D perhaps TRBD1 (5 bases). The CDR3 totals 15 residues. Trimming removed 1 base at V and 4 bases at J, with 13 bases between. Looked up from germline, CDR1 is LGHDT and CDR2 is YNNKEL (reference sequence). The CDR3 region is CASSQGGVGGYGYTF. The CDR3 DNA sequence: TGTGCCAGCAGCCAAGGAGGTGTGGGGGGCTATGGCTACACCTTC.

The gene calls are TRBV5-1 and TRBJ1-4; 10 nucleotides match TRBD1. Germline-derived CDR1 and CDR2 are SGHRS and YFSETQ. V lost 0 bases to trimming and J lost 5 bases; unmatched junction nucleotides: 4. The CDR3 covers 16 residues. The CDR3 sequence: CASSLDWTGGNEKLFF. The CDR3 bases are TGCGCCAGCAGCTTGGACTGGACAGGGGGAAATGAAAAACTGTTTTTT.

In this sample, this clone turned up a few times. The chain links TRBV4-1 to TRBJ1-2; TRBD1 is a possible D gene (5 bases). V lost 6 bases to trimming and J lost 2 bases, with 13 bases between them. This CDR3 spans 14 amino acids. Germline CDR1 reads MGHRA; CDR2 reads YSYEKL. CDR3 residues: CASSPGGVNYGYTF. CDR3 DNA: TGCGCCAGCAGTCCTGGAGGGGTGAACTATGGCTACACCTTC.

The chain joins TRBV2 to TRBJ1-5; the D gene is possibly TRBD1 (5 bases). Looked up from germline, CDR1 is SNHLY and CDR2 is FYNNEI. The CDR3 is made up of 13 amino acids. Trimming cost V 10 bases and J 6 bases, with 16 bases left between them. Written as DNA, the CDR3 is TGTGCCACCTCAAAGACAGTAACTCAGCCCCAGCATTTT. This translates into CATSKTVTQPQHF. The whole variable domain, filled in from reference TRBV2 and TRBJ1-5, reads EPEVTQTPSHQVTQMGQEVILRCVPISNHLYFYWYRQILGQKVEFLVSFYNNEISEKSEIFDDQFSVERPDGSNFTLKIRSTKLEDSAMYFCATSKTVTQPQHFGDGTRLSIL.

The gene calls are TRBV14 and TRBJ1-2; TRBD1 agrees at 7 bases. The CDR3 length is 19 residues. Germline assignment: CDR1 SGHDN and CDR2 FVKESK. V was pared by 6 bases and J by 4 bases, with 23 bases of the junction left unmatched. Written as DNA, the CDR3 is TGTGCCAGCAGTCGAGAGGAACCCTTCGGGACAGCACCTCTCTATGGCTACACCTTC. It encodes CASSREEPFGTAPLYGYTF.

The DNA for the CDR3 is TGTGCCAGTAGTAGGGACAGGGGACAGCCCCAGCATTTT. This encodes CASSRDRGQPQHF. The J gene is TRBJ1-5, the V gene TRBV19; 10 bases are a match to TRBD1. Trimming cost V 4 bases and J 7 bases; bases outside gene matches: 1. This CDR3 has 13 residues. CDR1 and CDR2 from the germline V gene are LNHDA and SQIVND (reference sequence).

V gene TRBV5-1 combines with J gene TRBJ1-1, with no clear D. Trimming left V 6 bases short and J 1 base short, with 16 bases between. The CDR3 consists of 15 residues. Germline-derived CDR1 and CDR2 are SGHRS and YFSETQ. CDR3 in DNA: TGCGCCAGCAACCCAACCGTTCTCGGGAACACTGAAGCTTTCTTT. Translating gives CASNPTVLGNTEAFF.